The sequence of this T cell receptor (beta chain) was determined in a study of control samples from healthy donors and cancer patients. Sequencing used immunoSEQ multiplex PCR; TCRdb keeps in-frame clones, though not all of them. The sample consists of about 110,000 clones, approximately 90% of them appearing once. The CDR3 is 17 amino acids. V lost 1 base and J 10 bases, leaving 25 bases between the germline ends. Looked up from germline, CDR1 is SGHDN and CDR2 is FVKESK. The TCR originated in a woman aged 60-70 years with lung cancer. J is TRBJ1-1 and V is TRBV14; a possible D gene is TRBD1 (5 bases). The sequencing sample was made of PBMCs. The CDR3 loop is CASSQGLVRDGGLVAFF. The CDR3 nucleotides are TGTGCCAGCAGCCAAGGATTGGTCAGGGACGGTGGGTTGGTAGCTTTCTTT.